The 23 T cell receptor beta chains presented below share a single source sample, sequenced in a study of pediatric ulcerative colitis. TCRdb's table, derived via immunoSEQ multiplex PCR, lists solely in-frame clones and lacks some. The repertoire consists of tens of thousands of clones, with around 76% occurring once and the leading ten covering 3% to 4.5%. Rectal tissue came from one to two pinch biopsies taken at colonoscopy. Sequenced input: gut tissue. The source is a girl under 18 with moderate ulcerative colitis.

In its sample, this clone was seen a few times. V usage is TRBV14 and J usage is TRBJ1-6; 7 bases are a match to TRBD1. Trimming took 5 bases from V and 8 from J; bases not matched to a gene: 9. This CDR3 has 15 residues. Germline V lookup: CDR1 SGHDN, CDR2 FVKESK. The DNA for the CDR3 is TGTGCCAGCAGCTGGTCAGGGACAGATGATTCACCCCTCCACTTT. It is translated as CASSWSGTDDSPLHF.

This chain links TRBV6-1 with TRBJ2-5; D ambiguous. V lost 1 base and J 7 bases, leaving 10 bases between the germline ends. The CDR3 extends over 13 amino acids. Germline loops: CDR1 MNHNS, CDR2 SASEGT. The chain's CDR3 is CASSEERVGTQYF. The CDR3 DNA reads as TGTGCCAGCAGTGAAGAACGGGTCGGGACCCAGTACTTC.

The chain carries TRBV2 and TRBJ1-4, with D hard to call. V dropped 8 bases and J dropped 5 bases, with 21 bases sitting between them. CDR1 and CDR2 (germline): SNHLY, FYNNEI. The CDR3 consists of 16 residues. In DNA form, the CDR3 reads TGTGCCAGCTCCATCACACATAACGGTCCGAATGAAAAACTGTTTTTT. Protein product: CASSITHNGPNEKLFF.

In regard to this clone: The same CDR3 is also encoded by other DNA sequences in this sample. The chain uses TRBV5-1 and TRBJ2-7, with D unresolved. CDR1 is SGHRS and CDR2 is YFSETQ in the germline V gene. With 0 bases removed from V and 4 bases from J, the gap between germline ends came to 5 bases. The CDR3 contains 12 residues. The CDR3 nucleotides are TGCGCCAGCAGCTTGGAGGGTTACGAGCAGTACTTC. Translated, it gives CASSLEGYEQYF. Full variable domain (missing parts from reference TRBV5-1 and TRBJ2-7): KAGVTQTPRYLIKTRGQQVTLSCSPISGHRSVSWYQQTPGQGLQFLFEYFSETQRNKGNFPGRFSGRQFSNSRSEMNVSTLELGDSALYLCASSLEGYEQYFGPGTRLTVT.

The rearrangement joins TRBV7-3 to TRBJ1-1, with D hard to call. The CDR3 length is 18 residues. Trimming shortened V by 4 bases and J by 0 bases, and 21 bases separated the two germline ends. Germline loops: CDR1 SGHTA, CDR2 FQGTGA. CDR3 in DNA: TGTGCCAGCAGCTGCCCCGCCCTCGGACGGGGAATGAACACTGAAGCTTTCTTT. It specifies CASSCPALGRGMNTEAFF.

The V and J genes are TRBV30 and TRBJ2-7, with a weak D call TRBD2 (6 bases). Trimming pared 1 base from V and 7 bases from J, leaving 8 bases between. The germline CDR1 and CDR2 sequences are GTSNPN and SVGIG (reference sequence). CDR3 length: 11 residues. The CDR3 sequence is CAWSARGEQYF. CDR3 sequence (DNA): TGTGCCTGGAGTGCCCGGGGGGAGCAGTACTTC. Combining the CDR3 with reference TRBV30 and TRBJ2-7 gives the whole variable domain SQTIHQWPATLVQPVGSPLSLECTVEGTSNPNLYWYRQAAGRGLQLLFYSVGIGQISSEVPQNLSASRPQDRQFILSSKKLLLSDSGFYLCAWSARGEQYFGPGTRLTVT.

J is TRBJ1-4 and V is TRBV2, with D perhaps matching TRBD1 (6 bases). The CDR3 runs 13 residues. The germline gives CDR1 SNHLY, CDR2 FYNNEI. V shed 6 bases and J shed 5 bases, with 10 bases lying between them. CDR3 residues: CASRQGLNEKLFF. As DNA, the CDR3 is TGTGCCAGCAGACAGGGATTAAATGAAAAACTGTTTTTT.

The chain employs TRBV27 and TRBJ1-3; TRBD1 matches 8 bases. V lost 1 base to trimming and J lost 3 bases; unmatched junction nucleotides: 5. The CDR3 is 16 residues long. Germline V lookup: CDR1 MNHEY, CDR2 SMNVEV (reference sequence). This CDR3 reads CASSLYPTGGGNTIYF. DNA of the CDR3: TGTGCCAGCAGTTTATACCCTACAGGGGGTGGAAACACCATATATTTT.

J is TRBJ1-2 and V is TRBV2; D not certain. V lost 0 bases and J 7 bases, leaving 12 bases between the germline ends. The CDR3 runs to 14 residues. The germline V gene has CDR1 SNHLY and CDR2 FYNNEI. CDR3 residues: CASSEAWQIGGYTF. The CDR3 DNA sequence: TGTGCCAGCAGTGAAGCGTGGCAAATTGGTGGCTACACCTTC.

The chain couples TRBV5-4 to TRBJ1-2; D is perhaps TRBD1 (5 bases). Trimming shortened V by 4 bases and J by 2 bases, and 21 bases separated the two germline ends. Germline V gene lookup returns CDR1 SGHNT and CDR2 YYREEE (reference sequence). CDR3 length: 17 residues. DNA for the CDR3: TGTGCCAGCAGCCGCTGGGGCGGGGGGTTGAAAAACTATGGCTACACCTTC. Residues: CASSRWGGGLKNYGYTF.

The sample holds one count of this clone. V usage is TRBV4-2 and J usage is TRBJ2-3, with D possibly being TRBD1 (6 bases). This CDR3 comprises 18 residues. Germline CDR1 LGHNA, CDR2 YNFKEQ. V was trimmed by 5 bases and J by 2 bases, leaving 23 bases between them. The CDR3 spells CASSESMTGPLITDTQYF. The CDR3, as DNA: TGTGCCAGCAGCGAAAGCATGACAGGCCCCCTAATCACAGATACGCAGTATTTT.

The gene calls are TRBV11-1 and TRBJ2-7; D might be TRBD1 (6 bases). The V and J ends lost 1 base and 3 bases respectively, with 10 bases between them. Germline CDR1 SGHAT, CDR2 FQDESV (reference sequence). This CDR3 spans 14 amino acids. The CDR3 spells CASSLDRVIYEQYF. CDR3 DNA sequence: TGTGCCAGCAGCTTAGACAGGGTCATCTACGAGCAGTACTTC.

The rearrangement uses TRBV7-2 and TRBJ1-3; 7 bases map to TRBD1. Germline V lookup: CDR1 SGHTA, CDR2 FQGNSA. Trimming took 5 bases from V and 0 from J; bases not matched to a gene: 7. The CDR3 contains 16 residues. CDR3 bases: TGTGCCAGCAGCCCCAGGGGGGGGTTCTCTGGAAACACCATATATTTT. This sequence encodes CASSPRGGFSGNTIYF.

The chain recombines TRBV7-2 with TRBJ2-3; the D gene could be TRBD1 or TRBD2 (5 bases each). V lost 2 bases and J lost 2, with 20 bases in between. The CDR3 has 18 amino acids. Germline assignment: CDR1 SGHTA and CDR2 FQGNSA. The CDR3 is CASSLRPGRMDPTDTQYF. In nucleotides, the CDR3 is TGTGCCAGCAGCTTACGACCGGGACGGATGGATCCCACAGATACGCAGTATTTT.

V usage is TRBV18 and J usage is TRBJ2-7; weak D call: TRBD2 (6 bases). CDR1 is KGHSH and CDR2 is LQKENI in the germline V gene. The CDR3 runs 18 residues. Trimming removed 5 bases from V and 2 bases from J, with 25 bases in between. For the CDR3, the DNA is TGTGCCAGCTCAGACCTACATACGGGGGACTTAGGCACCTACGAGCAGTACTTC. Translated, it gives CASSDLHTGDLGTYEQYF.

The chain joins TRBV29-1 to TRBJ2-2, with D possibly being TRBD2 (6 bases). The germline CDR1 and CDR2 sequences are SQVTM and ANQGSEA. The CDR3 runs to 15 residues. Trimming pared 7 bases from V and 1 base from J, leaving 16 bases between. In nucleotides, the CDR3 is TGCAGCGCCCAGAGCGGGTCAGGGAACACCGGGGAGCTGTTTTTT. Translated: CSAQSGSGNTGELFF.

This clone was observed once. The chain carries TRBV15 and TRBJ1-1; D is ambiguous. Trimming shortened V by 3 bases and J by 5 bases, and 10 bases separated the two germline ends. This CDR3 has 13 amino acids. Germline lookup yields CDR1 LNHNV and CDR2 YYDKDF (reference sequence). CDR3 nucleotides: TGTGCCACCAGCAGGCTGGCGGTTACTGAAGCTTTCTTT. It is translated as CATSRLAVTEAFF.

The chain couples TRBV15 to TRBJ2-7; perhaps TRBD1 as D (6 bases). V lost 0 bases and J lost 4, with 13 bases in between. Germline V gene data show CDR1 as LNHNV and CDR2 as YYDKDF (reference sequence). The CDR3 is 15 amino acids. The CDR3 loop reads CATSRDDQGWYEQYF. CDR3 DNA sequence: TGTGCCACCAGCAGAGATGACCAGGGGTGGTACGAGCAGTACTTC. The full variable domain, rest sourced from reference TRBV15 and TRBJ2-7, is DAMVIQNPRYQVTQFGKPVTLSCSQTLNHNVMYWYQQKSSQAPKLLFHYYDKDFNNEADTPDNFQSRRPNTSFCFLDIRSPGLGDTAMYLCATSRDDQGWYEQYFGPGTRLTVT.

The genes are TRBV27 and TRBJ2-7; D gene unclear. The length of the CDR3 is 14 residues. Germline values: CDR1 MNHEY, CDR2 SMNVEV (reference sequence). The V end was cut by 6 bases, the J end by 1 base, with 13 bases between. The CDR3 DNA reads TGTGCCAGCAGAGACCCGGGCCAGTCCTACGAGCAGTACTTC. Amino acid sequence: CASRDPGQSYEQYF.

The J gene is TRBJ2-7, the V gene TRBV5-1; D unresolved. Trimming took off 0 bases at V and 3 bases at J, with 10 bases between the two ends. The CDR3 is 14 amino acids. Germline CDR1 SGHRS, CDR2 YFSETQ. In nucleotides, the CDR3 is TGCGCCAGCAGCTTGGAGGGCACCAACTACGAGCAGTACTTC. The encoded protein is CASSLEGTNYEQYF.

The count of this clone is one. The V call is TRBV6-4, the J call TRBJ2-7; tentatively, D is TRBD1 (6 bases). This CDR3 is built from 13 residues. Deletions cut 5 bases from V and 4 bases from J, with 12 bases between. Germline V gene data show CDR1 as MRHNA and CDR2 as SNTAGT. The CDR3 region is CASSRQAGYEQYF. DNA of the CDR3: TGTGCCAGCAGTCGACAGGCCGGATACGAGCAGTACTTC.

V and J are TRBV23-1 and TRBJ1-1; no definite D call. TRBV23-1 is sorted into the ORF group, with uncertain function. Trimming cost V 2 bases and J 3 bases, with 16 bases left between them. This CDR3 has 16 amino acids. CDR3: CASSQRARQTDTEAFF. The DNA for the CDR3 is TGCGCCAGCAGTCAAAGGGCTCGGCAAACAGACACTGAAGCTTTCTTT.

DNA for the CDR3: TGCGCCAGCAGTCAATCGAGAAGGGAGGCCTACGAGCAGTACTTC. Its protein product is CASSQSRREAYEQYF. The chain employs TRBV23-1 and TRBJ2-7; D might be TRBD2 (6 bases). TRBV23-1 is filed as an ORF, its function uncertain. The CDR3 length is 15 residues. With 0 bases removed from V and 2 bases from J, the gap between germline ends came to 11 bases.